Below, 28 T cell receptor beta chains from the same sample are listed, as sequenced in a study of T cells in Graves' hyperthyroidism and ophthalmopathy. RNA transcripts were the template for amplifying TCR beta CDR3 regions. The HTBI primer set was used in a first-round RT-PCR of the TCR CDR3. TCRdb independently ran MiXCR on the multiplex PCR reads; one entry per CDR3 protein. The sample holds about 530,000 distinct CDR3 sequences, roughly 18% seen once. Material: blood. The receptors were gathered from a young woman with Graves' ophthalmopathy.

This clonotype appeared many times. This chain links TRBV7-9 with TRBJ2-7; 7 bases line up with TRBD1. CDR3 size: 16 residues. Germline trimming cut 5 bases from V and 3 bases from J; bases unmatched to any gene: 13. Germline V gene data show CDR1 as SEHNR and CDR2 as FQNEAQ (reference sequence). The CDR3 sequence: CASSPGTVPKDYEQYF. CDR3 nucleotide sequence: TGTGCCAGCAGCCCGGGGACAGTCCCTAAGGACTACGAGCAGTACTTC.

This clonotype was seen ten or more times. This chain uses TRBV3-1 with TRBJ2-1, with 7 bases identical to TRBD1. The CDR3 contains 17 residues. J gave up 4 bases and V 4 bases, and 13 bases lay outside the gene matches. The V gene's germline CDR1 is LGHDT and CDR2 YNNKEL (reference sequence). CDR3 bases: TGTGCCAGCAGCCTTCGACAGGGCAAGAGGGTATACAATGAGCAGTTCTTC. Translating gives CASSLRQGKRVYNEQFF.

The genes are TRBV5-6 and TRBJ2-5, with 12 nucleotides matching TRBD1. The CDR3 loop spans 16 amino acids. The germline gives CDR1 SGHDT, CDR2 YYEEEE. Unmatched junction bases numbered 5, after V lost 1 base and J lost 4 bases. CDR3 sequence: CASSLSGTGGVETQYF. The CDR3 DNA reads TGTGCCAGCAGCTTGAGCGGGACAGGGGGCGTAGAGACCCAGTACTTC.

This clonotype was seen at least ten times. This chain joins TRBV27 and TRBJ2-7; perhaps D is TRBD1 or TRBD2 (5 bases each). CDR3 size: 15 residues. Germline CDR1 and CDR2: MNHEY and SMNVEV (reference sequence). Trimming removed 0 bases from V and 3 bases from J, with 12 bases in between. The CDR3 protein is CASSLSSGPNYEQYF. CDR3 sequence (DNA): TGTGCCAGCAGTTTATCTTCGGGACCAAACTACGAGCAGTACTTC.

About this clonotype itself: This may come from a read error, since a much larger clone is one base off. CDR3 DNA: TGTGCCAGCAGCTTCATAATGAACACTGAAGCTTTCTTT. Amino acids: CASSFIMNTEAFF. This sequence joins TRBV7-9 and TRBJ1-1; D is undetermined. CDR1 and CDR2 (germline): SEHNR, FQNEAQ (reference sequence). The CDR3 covers 13 residues. Trimming shortened V by 3 bases and J by 0 bases, and 5 bases separated the two germline ends.

This clonotype turned up a few times. The V gene is TRBV7-2, the J gene TRBJ1-1; a weak D match, TRBD1 (6 bases). The germline gives CDR1 SGHTA, CDR2 FQGNSA. CDR3 size: 18 residues. Trimming left V 1 base short and J 3 bases short, with 21 bases between. The CDR3 DNA sequence: TGTGCCAGCAGCTTAGGGGTAAACGAGGGGGATTTGGACACTGAAGCTTTCTTT. Translated: CASSLGVNEGDLDTEAFF.

This clonotype appeared many times. V is TRBV11-2 and J is TRBJ2-2; D might be TRBD1 (6 bases). Germline values: CDR1 SGHAT, CDR2 FQNNGV. This CDR3 spans 15 amino acids. V lost 5 bases and J lost 9, with 19 bases in between. CDR3 in DNA: TGTGCCAGCAGCCCCCGGGACACTGGGGGCCGGGAGCTGTTTTTT. It codes for CASSPRDTGGRELFF. The full variable domain, in which reference TRBV11-2 and TRBJ2-2 provide the parts outside the CDR3, is EAGVAQSPRYKIIEKRQSVAFWCNPISGHATLYWYQQILGQGPKLLIQFQNNGVVDDSQLPKDRFSAERLKGVDSTLKIQPAKLEDSAVYLCASSPRDTGGRELFFGEGSRLTVL.

This clonotype came up a few times. The chain couples TRBV9 to TRBJ2-1; 7 bases agree with TRBD2. Trimming removed 0 bases from V and 9 bases from J; junction bases left unmatched: 21. There are 19 residues in the CDR3. The germline gives CDR1 SGDLS, CDR2 YYNGEE. The CDR3 region is CASSVATPLADNLGPEQFF. CDR3 in DNA: TGTGCCAGCAGCGTAGCAACCCCCCTAGCGGACAACCTGGGGCCTGAGCAGTTCTTC.

This clonotype was seen just once. This chain uses TRBV19 with TRBJ1-5; TRBD1 agrees at 9 bases. The CDR3 length is 14 residues. V shed 6 bases, J shed 8 bases, and the junction held 8 bases outside the gene matches. Germline V CDR1 and CDR2: LNHDA, SQIVND (reference sequence). The CDR3 region is CASSQQQGAKPQHF. The CDR3 coding sequence is TGTGCCAGTAGCCAGCAACAGGGGGCGAAGCCCCAGCATTTT.

As for this clonotype: With a much larger clone just one base away, this may be a read error. The V gene is TRBV2, the J gene TRBJ1-4, with a weak D call TRBD1 (5 bases). The CDR3 loop spans 14 amino acids. Germline V gene data show CDR1 as SNHLY and CDR2 as FYNNEI. The chain's CDR3 is CASSPGRTNEKLSF. The DNA of the CDR3 is TGTGCCAGCAGTCCGGGACGGACTAATGAAAAACTGTCTTTT.

The V gene is TRBV24-1, the J gene TRBJ2-2; D perhaps matches TRBD1 (5 bases). Per germline, CDR1 KGHDR and CDR2 SFDVKD. The CDR3 sequence is 14 residues long. Trimming pared 5 bases from V and 0 bases from J, leaving 6 bases between. The DNA for the CDR3 is TGTGCCACCAGTGTACAGGCGAACACCGGGGAGCTGTTTTTT. This codes for CATSVQANTGELFF.

To note about this clonotype: The junction shows a germline mismatch at one end, possibly a read error. This rearrangement joins TRBV28 to TRBJ1-5; D is perhaps TRBD1 (5 bases). Germline lookup yields CDR1 MDHEN and CDR2 SYDVKM. The CDR3 extends over 17 amino acids. The CDR3 here is CARSLSGGWLSNQPQHF. CDR3 sequence (DNA): TGTGCCAGAAGTTTGAGCGGGGGATGGCTAAGCAATCAGCCCCAGCATTTT. The variable domain in full, completed from reference TRBV28 and TRBJ1-5, reads DVKVTQSSRYLVKRTGEKVFLECVQDMDHENMFWYRQDPGLGLRLIYFSYDVKMKEKGDIPEGYSVSREKKERFSLILESASTNQTSMYLCARSLSGGWLSNQPQHFGDGTRLSIL.

This clonotype was detected only a few times. The CDR3 region is CASSFRAAGGVGTQYF. CDR3 DNA sequence: TGTGCCAGCAGCTTCCGTGCGGCAGGGGGCGTGGGTACGCAGTATTTT. This rearrangement joins TRBV7-9 to TRBJ2-3, with 8 positions matching TRBD1. CDR3 size: 16 residues. The germline V gene has CDR1 SEHNR and CDR2 FQNEAQ (reference sequence). The V and J ends lost 3 bases and 8 bases, in that order; junction bases with no gene match: 13.

This clonotype has a count of ten or more. This sequence joins TRBV12-3 or TRBV12-4 and TRBJ2-1; 13 positions match TRBD2. The V segment lost 7 bases and the J segment 5 bases; nucleotides outside the gene matches: 8. The CDR3 sequence is 16 residues long. The CDR3, as DNA: TGTGCCAGCACCCCCTCAACTAGCGGGGGGGACAATGAGCAGTTCTTC. As protein: CASTPSTSGGDNEQFF.

This clonotype occurred a few times. The rearrangement uses TRBV6-6 and TRBJ1-6, with D possibly matching TRBD1 (5 bases). Trimming cost V 10 bases and J 7 bases, with 23 bases left between them. The germline gives CDR1 MNHNY, CDR2 SVGAGI (reference sequence). This CDR3 has 16 amino acids. DNA of the CDR3: TGTGCCACCATTAGACGGGACCCTCGGGTAAATTCACCCCTCCACTTT. This gives the protein CATIRRDPRVNSPLHF.

This clonotype was seen many times. V gene TRBV3-1 combines with J gene TRBJ1-1, with no clear D. V was clipped by 4 bases and J by 0 bases, with 9 bases between them. The CDR3 runs 14 residues. Germline V lookup: CDR1 LGHDT, CDR2 YNNKEL (reference sequence). In DNA form, the CDR3 reads TGTGCCAGCAGCCTCAAATATATGAACACTGAAGCTTTCTTT. As protein: CASSLKYMNTEAFF. Looking up the rest from reference TRBV3-1 and TRBJ1-1 gives the full variable domain: DTAVSQTPKYLVTQMGNDKSIKCEQNLGHDTMYWYKQDSKKFLKIMFSYNNKELIINETVPNRFSPKSPDKAHLNLHINSLELGDSAVYFCASSLKYMNTEAFFGQGTRLTVV.

This clonotype was found many times. This sequence joins TRBV30 and TRBJ1-1; perhaps TRBD1 as D (6 bases). From germline, CDR1 is GTSNPN and CDR2 SVGIG (reference sequence). Deletions cut 5 bases from V and 6 bases from J, with 13 bases between. This CDR3 spans 12 amino acids. For the CDR3, the DNA is TGTGCCTGGTCGGCCGGGACACCTGAAGCTTTCTTT. It encodes CAWSAGTPEAFF.

This clonotype was observed a handful of times. The rearrangement links TRBV15 to TRBJ1-4, with D perhaps matching TRBD1 (5 bases). The CDR3 has 16 residues. Germline V gene data show CDR1 as LNHNV and CDR2 as YYDKDF (reference sequence). The V gene lost 0 bases and the J gene lost 4 bases, with 12 bases spanning the gap. In nucleotides, the CDR3 is TGTGCCACCAGCAGAGATCTACGGGGGGGTAATGAAAAACTGTTTTTT. Its protein product is CATSRDLRGGNEKLFF.

The chain is built from TRBV5-6 and TRBJ2-1; D is unclear. Germline CDR1 is SGHDT and CDR2 is YYEEEE. V lost 0 bases to trimming and J lost 0 bases, with 10 bases between them. This CDR3 region has 16 residues. The CDR3 DNA sequence: TGTGCCAGCAGCTTGGCACGCGCACCCTCCTACAATGAGCAGTTCTTC. Amino acid sequence: CASSLARAPSYNEQFF.

There are many counts of this clonotype. The chain joins TRBV27 to TRBJ2-7; 8 bases match TRBD2. This CDR3 contains 15 residues. Per the germline V gene, CDR1 is MNHEY and CDR2 is SMNVEV (reference sequence). V lost 5 bases and J lost 3; bases outside the gene matches: 9. The CDR3 DNA follows: TGTGCCAGCAGTCCCCGGGCTAGCGGGTACTACGAGCAGTACTTC. This codes for CASSPRASGYYEQYF.

This clonotype was recorded at least ten times. The gene calls are TRBV3-1 and TRBJ2-7, with a tentative D call TRBD2 (5 bases). The CDR3 totals 13 residues. The ends were cut back, 8 bases at V and 3 bases at J, with 14 bases in the middle. Germline CDR1 LGHDT, CDR2 YNNKEL (reference sequence). CDR3 protein: CASSFGLFYEQYF. CDR3 nucleotide sequence: TGTGCCAGCTCGTTCGGACTGTTCTACGAGCAGTACTTC.

This clonotype was seen only a few times. The CDR3 nucleotides read TGTGCCAGCAGTTTATGCTTTGGGCTAGCGGGAGGGCCCACAGATACGCAGTATTTT. This gives the protein CASSLCFGLAGGPTDTQYF. J is TRBJ2-3 and V is TRBV28; 12 nucleotides match TRBD2. V lost 0 bases, J lost 2 bases, and 9 bases stayed unmatched. The CDR3 spans 19 residues. CDR1 MDHEN and CDR2 SYDVKM come from the germline V gene.

The rearrangement uses TRBV7-9 and TRBJ2-7; 7 bases fit TRBD2. V shed 3 bases and J 9 bases; nucleotides not matched to a gene: 11. The germline V gene has CDR1 SEHNR and CDR2 FQNEAQ (reference sequence). This CDR3 region has 14 residues. The CDR3 loop reads CASSFYFSGTPQYF. In nucleotides, the CDR3 is TGTGCCAGCAGCTTTTACTTCAGCGGGACTCCGCAGTACTTC.

The sample holds a few counts of this clonotype. The chain links TRBV6-1 to TRBJ1-1; the D gene is possibly TRBD1 (5 bases). Germline CDR1 and CDR2: MNHNS and SASEGT. The CDR3 totals 14 residues. V was pared by 5 bases and J by 1 base, with 11 bases between. This CDR3 reads CASSKWDRNTEAFF. The CDR3 nucleotides are TGTGCCAGCAGTAAATGGGACCGGAACACTGAAGCTTTCTTT.

The chain links TRBV7-9 to TRBJ1-1; D unclear. CDR1 and CDR2 from the germline V gene are SEHNR and FQNEAQ (reference sequence). V dropped 3 bases and J dropped 1 base, with 6 bases sitting between them. The CDR3 has 13 residues. CDR3 DNA sequence: TGTGCCAGCAGCTTGGACCAGAACACTGAAGCTTTCTTT. This encodes CASSLDQNTEAFF.

The chain employs TRBV9 and TRBJ1-4, with a weak D call TRBD1 (5 bases). This CDR3 comprises 18 residues. V was trimmed by 4 bases and J by 3 bases, leaving 22 bases between them. Germline assignment: CDR1 SGDLS and CDR2 YYNGEE. The CDR3 is CASSPVGRASGANEKLFF. The DNA for the CDR3 is TGTGCCAGCAGCCCAGTTGGCAGGGCCTCTGGGGCTAATGAAAAACTGTTTTTT.

This rearrangement joins TRBV6-2 or TRBV6-3 to TRBJ2-1; 8 nucleotides agree with TRBD1. The CDR3 sequence is 15 residues long. CDR1 and CDR2 from the germline V gene are MNHEY and SVGEGT. The J segment lost 6 bases and the V segment lost 10 bases, leaving 14 bases of the junction unmatched. CDR3 region: CAIASRDRSGNEQFF. The CDR3 bases are TGTGCCATCGCCTCCCGGGACAGGTCGGGCAATGAGCAGTTCTTC.

This clonotype was counted between two and nine times. The chain links TRBV27 to TRBJ1-2; D is possibly TRBD1 (5 bases). Looked up from germline, CDR1 is MNHEY and CDR2 is SMNVEV (reference sequence). Trimming took 3 bases from V and 0 from J, leaving 11 bases between them. The CDR3 has 15 residues. The CDR3 here is CASSFSGLPNYGYTF. DNA for the CDR3: TGTGCCAGCAGTTTTTCGGGGCTCCCTAACTATGGCTACACCTTC.